This section outlines one T cell receptor (beta chain) sequence together with its context. The CDR3 extends over 12 amino acids. The V and J ends lost 6 bases and 5 bases respectively, with 10 bases between them. Germline V gene data show CDR1 as MNHEY and CDR2 as SVGAGI. The record originates from a study of blood T cell repertoires in COVID-19. Across the whole study: There were acute and convalescent COVID-19 samples, and they came from the United States, Italy and Spain. T cells, B-cell-depleted T cells, or PBMCs supplied cDNA or gDNA.

The authors' processing: Counts of nucleated cells, estimated from reference gene primer amplification, were obtained. Generated by immunoSEQ multiplex PCR, the TCRdb table keeps only in-frame clones and is missing some. Clone size and V and J calls were adopted from that table, with D and trimming inferred from the DNA. This table holds more than 95,000 clones, more than 70% found once. The J gene is TRBJ1-1, the V gene TRBV6-5, with a weak D call TRBD1 (6 bases). The clonotype comes from a human donor in a cohort sampled during active COVID-19. Specimen: peripheral blood. The CDR3 DNA sequence: TGTGCCAGCAGGTGGACAGAGACTGAAGCTTTCTTT. Protein product: CASRWTETEAFF.